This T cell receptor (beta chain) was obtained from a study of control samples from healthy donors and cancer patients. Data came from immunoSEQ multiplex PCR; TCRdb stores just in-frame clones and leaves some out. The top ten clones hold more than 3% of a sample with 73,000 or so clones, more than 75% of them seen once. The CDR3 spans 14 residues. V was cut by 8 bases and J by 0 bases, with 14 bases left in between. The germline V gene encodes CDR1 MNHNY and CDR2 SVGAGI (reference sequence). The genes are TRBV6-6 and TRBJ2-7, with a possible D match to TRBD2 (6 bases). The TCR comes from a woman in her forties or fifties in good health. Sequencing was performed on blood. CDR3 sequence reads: CASCWDSTSYEQYF. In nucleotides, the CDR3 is TGTGCCAGCTGCTGGGACTCCACCTCCTACGAGCAGTACTTC.